This T cell receptor beta chain originates from a study of persistence of HIV-infected CD4 T cells. Stimulation used around 10 ug/mL lysate from CMV-infected fibroblasts. CD40L-negative CD69-negative CD45RO-high memory CD4+ T cells were sorted as populations depleted of antigen-responding cells. This was the immunoSEQ version 4 assay in survey mode. Sequenced by immunoSEQ multiplex PCR; TCRdb stores in-frame clones only, minus some. The sample contains 30,000 to 45,000 clones, around 80% of which appear only once. This clone appeared a single time. What it binds is not known. Germline is not matched at one junction end, which may reflect a read error. This clonotype was obtained from an adult man with HIV who was CMV-seropositive. The sequencing here drew on CD4+ T cells sorted from PBMCs after approximately 19-hour stimulation, taken from a patient who received antiretroviral therapy.

The chain's CDR3 is CASSGDRAADKNIQYF. CDR3 DNA sequence: TGTGCAAGCAGTGGGGACAGGGCAGCGGACAAAAACATTCAGTACTTC. The chain combines TRBV6-1 with TRBJ2-4, with 9 bases that match TRBD1. Germline V lookup: CDR1 MNHNS, CDR2 SASEGT. This CDR3 region has 16 residues.